The present T cell receptor (beta chain) was sequenced within a study of PD-1 blockade in mismatch repair-deficient tumors. Generated by immunoSEQ multiplex PCR, the TCRdb table keeps only in-frame clones and is missing some. This table holds roughly 120,000 clones, almost 90% found once. CDR1 is SGHRS, CDR2 YFSETQ, per germline. The CDR3 consists of 18 residues. Losses at the gene ends were 0 bases for V and 4 bases for J; bases not matched to a gene: 11. This TCR was sampled from an adult with mismatch repair-deficient cancer. The chain joins TRBV5-1 to TRBJ2-1, with 9 positions matching TRBD2. The material sequenced was peripheral blood, taken just under 74 weeks after starting pembrolizumab. CDR3 DNA: TGCGCCAGCAGCTTGGTAGGCGCGGGAGGGCCTCCTTACAATGAGCAGTTCTTC. This gives the protein CASSLVGAGGPPYNEQFF. Full variable domain (missing parts from reference TRBV5-1 and TRBJ2-1): KAGVTQTPRYLIKTRGQQVTLSCSPISGHRSVSWYQQTPGQGLQFLFEYFSETQRNKGNFPGRFSGRQFSNSRSEMNVSTLELGDSALYLCASSLVGAGGPPYNEQFFGPGTRLTVL.